This entry lists 22 T cell receptor beta chains sequenced from one sample in a study of blood T cell repertoires in COVID-19. The repertoire was sequenced with immunoSEQ multiplex PCR; TCRdb's copy has only in-frame clones and lacks some. The data contain about 150,000 clones, roughly 80% of them singletons. Sequencing was done on a sample of peripheral blood. The receptor source for this set is a woman of 80 years or more with acute or convalescent COVID-19.

This clone showed up just once. The rearrangement links TRBV19 to TRBJ2-5; 11 bases line up with TRBD2. Looked up from germline, CDR1 is LNHDA and CDR2 is SQIVND (reference sequence). The CDR3 runs to 15 residues. V trimming: 3 bases; J trimming: 4 bases; junction bases outside the gene matches: 4. The CDR3 DNA is TGTGCCAGTAGTATCCTAGCGGGGGGTTTAGAGACCCAGTACTTC. Its protein product is CASSILAGGLETQYF.

This chain joins TRBV10-1 and TRBJ1-1; D gene ambiguous. With 6 bases removed from V and 0 bases from J, the gap between germline ends came to 8 bases. The CDR3 has 13 amino acids. Germline CDR1 reads WNHNN; CDR2 reads SYGVQD (reference sequence). This CDR3 reads CASSLTLNTEAFF. CDR3 nucleotide sequence: TGCGCCAGCAGCCTCACATTGAACACTGAAGCTTTCTTT.

This clone was recorded a few times. The chain couples TRBV18 to TRBJ2-5; TRBD1 is a possible D gene (8 bases). This CDR3 is built from 14 residues. Germline CDR1 and CDR2: KGHSH and LQKENI. The V end was cut by 3 bases, the J end by 4 bases, with 12 bases between. CDR3 sequence: CASSPTGEGETQYF. Written as DNA, the CDR3 is TGTGCCAGCTCACCGACAGGGGAGGGAGAGACCCAGTACTTC.

The chain employs TRBV9 and TRBJ1-1; 9 bases map to TRBD1. V shed 5 bases, J shed 2 bases, and the junction held 7 bases outside the gene matches. The germline V gene has CDR1 SGDLS and CDR2 YYNGEE. This CDR3 has 15 residues. The CDR3 loop reads CASSTGGLGNTEAFF. CDR3 sequence (DNA): TGTGCCAGCAGTACAGGGGGCTTAGGTAACACTGAAGCTTTCTTT.

The chain has TRBV19 and TRBJ1-5; TRBD1 agrees at 7 bases. J gave up 4 bases and V 2 bases, and 23 bases lay outside the gene matches. This CDR3 contains 21 residues. Germline CDR1 LNHDA, CDR2 SQIVND (reference sequence). CDR3 region: CASSIPLGRGTEGRVNQPQHF. The CDR3 DNA sequence: TGTGCCAGTAGTATACCCTTGGGAAGAGGGACAGAGGGGCGGGTTAATCAGCCCCAGCATTTT.

In this sample, this clone turned up a few times. The chain couples TRBV28 to TRBJ1-5; 9 bases align to TRBD1. This CDR3 region has 18 residues. Unmatched junction bases numbered 14, after V lost 6 bases and J lost 2 bases. Germline V gene data show CDR1 as MDHEN and CDR2 as SYDVKM. CDR3 sequence reads: CASRGPTGGRVRNQPQHF. The CDR3 bases are TGTGCCAGCAGGGGGCCCACAGGGGGCCGAGTGCGCAATCAGCCCCAGCATTTT.

V is TRBV2 and J is TRBJ2-1, with 11 bases identical to TRBD2. Germline-derived CDR1 and CDR2 are SNHLY and FYNNEI. Losses at the gene ends were 2 bases for V and 5 bases for J; bases not matched to a gene: 2. This CDR3 is built from 15 residues. The DNA of the CDR3 is TGTGCCAGCAGTGAAACTAGCGGGAGAAACAATGAGCAGTTCTTC. Translation gives CASSETSGRNNEQFF.

This chain joins TRBV7-6 and TRBJ2-7, with 8 bases identical to TRBD1. V was clipped by 5 bases and J by 2 bases; unmatched bases: 8. This CDR3 comprises 15 residues. Germline assignment: CDR1 SGHVS and CDR2 FNYEAQ. The CDR3, as DNA: TGTGCCAGCAGCCCCAGGACAGGGACGACCTACGAGCAGTACTTC. This gives the protein CASSPRTGTTYEQYF. Full variable domain (outside the CDR3, taken from reference TRBV7-6 and TRBJ2-7): GAGVSQSPRYKVTKRGQDVALRCDPISGHVSLYWYRQALGQGPEFLTYFNYEAQQDKSGLPNDRFSAERPEGSISTLTIQRTEQRDSAMYRCASSPRTGTTYEQYFGPGTRLTVT.

The V and J genes are TRBV6-1 and TRBJ1-5; TRBD1 is a possible D gene (5 bases). CDR1 and CDR2 (germline): MNHNS, SASEGT. V lost 0 bases and J 2 bases, leaving 8 bases between the germline ends. This CDR3 is built from 15 residues. The CDR3 sequence is CASSEAGGGNQPQHF. The CDR3 nucleotides read TGTGCCAGCAGTGAAGCTGGAGGGGGCAATCAGCCCCAGCATTTT.

The chain recombines TRBV7-2 with TRBJ1-6; the D is unclear. Germline CDR1 SGHTA, CDR2 FQGNSA. The CDR3 consists of 14 residues. V gave up 10 bases and J gave up 3 bases, with 13 bases separating them. CDR3 residues: CATHTGSYNSPLHF. CDR3 nucleotides: TGTGCCACCCATACGGGAAGCTATAATTCACCCCTCCACTTT.

The chain couples TRBV7-2 to TRBJ2-1; a weak D match, TRBD1 (6 bases). This CDR3 comprises 16 residues. Deletions cut 5 bases from V and 7 bases from J, with 21 bases between. CDR1 is SGHTA, CDR2 FQGNSA, per germline. DNA for the CDR3: TGTGCCAGCAGCCTAGGCTCCTCACAGGGAATAAATGAGCAGTTCTTC. Protein sequence: CASSLGSSQGINEQFF.

This clone showed up just once. This chain links TRBV19 with TRBJ2-2; D is possibly TRBD2 (5 bases). V gave up 1 base and J gave up 6 bases, with 12 bases separating them. Germline-derived CDR1 and CDR2 are LNHDA and SQIVND (reference sequence). The CDR3 is 15 amino acids. The CDR3 sequence is CASSIVTSGAGELFF. In DNA, the CDR3 is TGTGCCAGTAGTATAGTCACTTCCGGGGCCGGGGAGCTGTTTTTT.

As concerns this clone: The same CDR3 is also encoded by other DNA sequences in this sample. J is TRBJ2-5 and V is TRBV11-2; 9 bases are shared with TRBD1. V shed 5 bases, J shed 4 bases, and the junction held 17 bases outside the gene matches. CDR3 length: 18 residues. Germline CDR1 and CDR2: SGHAT and FQNNGV. The CDR3 DNA reads TGTGCCAGCAGCCGCTTACGTCCGGGACAGGGTTTGCTAGAGACCCAGTACTTC. Its translation is CASSRLRPGQGLLETQYF. The full variable domain, rest sourced from reference TRBV11-2 and TRBJ2-5, is EAGVAQSPRYKIIEKRQSVAFWCNPISGHATLYWYQQILGQGPKLLIQFQNNGVVDDSQLPKDRFSAERLKGVDSTLKIQPAKLEDSAVYLCASSRLRPGQGLLETQYFGPGTRLLVL.

V gene TRBV3-1 (or the pseudogene TRBV3-2) combines with J gene TRBJ2-1; 9 positions agree with TRBD2. V shed 4 bases and J 9 bases; nucleotides not matched to a gene: 7. Germline CDR1 LGHDT, CDR2 YNNKEL (reference sequence). The CDR3 contains 14 residues. CDR3 region: CASSLIAGVGEQFF. CDR3 DNA: TGTGCCAGCAGCCTCATAGCGGGAGTGGGTGAGCAGTTCTTC.

This chain joins TRBV4-3 and TRBJ1-3, with 7 bases that match TRBD1. The CDR3 runs to 17 residues. Germline loops: CDR1 LGHNA, CDR2 YSLEER. Germline trimming cut 0 bases from V and 0 bases from J; bases unmatched to any gene: 5. CDR3 protein: CASSQEWTGFSGNTIYF. DNA of the CDR3: TGCGCCAGCAGCCAAGAATGGACAGGATTCTCTGGAAACACCATATATTTT.

The chain recombines TRBV6-5 with TRBJ1-1, with D possibly being TRBD1 (6 bases). Germline loops: CDR1 MNHEY, CDR2 SVGAGI. The CDR3 contains 14 residues. The V and J ends lost 4 bases and 1 base respectively, with 10 bases between them. The DNA for the CDR3 is TGTGCCAGCAGTTCGCTACAGGGGAACACTGAAGCTTTCTTT. This gives the protein CASSSLQGNTEAFF.

The V call is TRBV29-1, the J call TRBJ2-2; 8 nucleotides match TRBD2. The CDR3 is 13 residues long. From germline, CDR1 is SQVTM and CDR2 ANQGSEA. V trimming: 6 bases; J trimming: 4 bases; junction bases outside the gene matches: 4. CDR3 bases: TGCAGCGTCTCCGGGGGGGGCACCGGGGAGCTGTTTTTT. It is translated as CSVSGGGTGELFF.

The V and J genes are TRBV6-5 and TRBJ1-2; D not certain. Germline V gene data show CDR1 as MNHEY and CDR2 as SVGAGI. V was clipped by 10 bases and J by 2 bases, with 17 bases between them. The CDR3 is 14 amino acids. The CDR3 sequence is CATKNPTRNYGYTF. For the CDR3, the DNA is TGTGCCACCAAGAACCCGACACGGAACTATGGCTACACCTTC.

V and J are TRBV7-3 and TRBJ1-4, with 8 bases identical to TRBD1. The CDR3 consists of 15 residues. Trimming removed 6 bases from V and 7 bases from J; junction bases left unmatched: 10. Germline-derived CDR1 and CDR2 are SGHTA and FQGTGA. In nucleotides, the CDR3 is TGTGCCAGCAGAGAAAAACAGGGGGTAGGTGAAAAACTGTTTTTT. It encodes CASREKQGVGEKLFF.

This chain uses TRBV15 with TRBJ2-7, with a tentative D call TRBD2 (5 bases). CDR3 length equals 16 residues. The V end lost 0 bases, the J end lost 5 bases, and 17 bases lay between the germline ends. Germline CDR1 and CDR2: LNHNV and YYDKDF (reference sequence). DNA for the CDR3: TGTGCCACCAGCAGAGAGACAACCTACCCGGGGAACGAGCAGTACTTC. As protein: CATSRETTYPGNEQYF.

The gene calls are TRBV7-9 and TRBJ2-3; 7 bases fit TRBD1. Looked up from germline, CDR1 is SEHNR and CDR2 is FQNEAQ (reference sequence). Unmatched junction bases numbered 4, after V lost 0 bases and J lost 1 base. This CDR3 is 16 amino acids long. CDR3 in DNA: TGTGCCAGCAGCTTAGCAGGGGGCGAGGGCACAGATACGCAGTATTTT. Translated, it gives CASSLAGGEGTDTQYF.

The rearrangement joins TRBV7-2 to TRBJ1-1; TRBD1 agrees at 7 bases. Germline V gene sequence: CDR1 SGHTA, CDR2 FQGNSA. Trimming removed 5 bases from V and 1 base from J; junction bases left unmatched: 10. The CDR3 has 16 amino acids. In DNA, the CDR3 is TGTGCCAGCAGCGCCCGAGCAGGGGGTGGGAACACTGAAGCTTTCTTT. It encodes CASSARAGGGNTEAFF.